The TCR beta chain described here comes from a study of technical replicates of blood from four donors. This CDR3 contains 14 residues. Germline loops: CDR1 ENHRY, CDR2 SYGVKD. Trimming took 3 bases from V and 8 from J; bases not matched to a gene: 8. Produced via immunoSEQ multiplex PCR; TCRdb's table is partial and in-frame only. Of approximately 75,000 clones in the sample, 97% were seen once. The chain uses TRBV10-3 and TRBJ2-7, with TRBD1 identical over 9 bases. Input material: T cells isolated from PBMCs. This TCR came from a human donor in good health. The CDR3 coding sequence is TGTGCCATCAGTGAACGACAGGGGGGATATCAGCAGTACTTC. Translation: CAISERQGGYQQYF.